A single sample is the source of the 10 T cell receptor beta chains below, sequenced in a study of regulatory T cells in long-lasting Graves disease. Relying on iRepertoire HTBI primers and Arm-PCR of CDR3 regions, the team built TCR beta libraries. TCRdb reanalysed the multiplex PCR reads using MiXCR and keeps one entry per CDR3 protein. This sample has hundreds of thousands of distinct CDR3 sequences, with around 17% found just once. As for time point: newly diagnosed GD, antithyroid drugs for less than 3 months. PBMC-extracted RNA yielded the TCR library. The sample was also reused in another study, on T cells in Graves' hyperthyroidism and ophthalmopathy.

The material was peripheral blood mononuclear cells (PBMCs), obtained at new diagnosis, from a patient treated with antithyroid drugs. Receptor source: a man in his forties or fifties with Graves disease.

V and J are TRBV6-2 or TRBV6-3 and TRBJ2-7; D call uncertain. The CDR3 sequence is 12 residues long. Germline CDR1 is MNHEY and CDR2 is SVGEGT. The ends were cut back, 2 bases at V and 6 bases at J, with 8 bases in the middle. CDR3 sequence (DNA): TGTGCCAGCAGTTACATGGGGTTCGAGCAGTACTTC. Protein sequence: CASSYMGFEQYF.

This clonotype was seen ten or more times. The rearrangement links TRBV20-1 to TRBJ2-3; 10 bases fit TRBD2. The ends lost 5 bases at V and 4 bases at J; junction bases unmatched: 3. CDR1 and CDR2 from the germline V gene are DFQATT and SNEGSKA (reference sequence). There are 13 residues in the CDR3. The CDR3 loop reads CSAERGGADTQYF. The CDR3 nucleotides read TGCAGTGCTGAGCGGGGGGGGGCAGATACGCAGTATTTT.

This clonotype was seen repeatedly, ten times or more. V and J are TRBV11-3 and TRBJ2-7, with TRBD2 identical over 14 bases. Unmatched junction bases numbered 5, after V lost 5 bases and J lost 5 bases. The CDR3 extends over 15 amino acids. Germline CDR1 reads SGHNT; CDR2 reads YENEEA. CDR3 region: CASSAGLAGAHEQYF. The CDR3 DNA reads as TGTGCCAGCAGCGCGGGACTAGCGGGGGCCCACGAGCAGTACTTC.

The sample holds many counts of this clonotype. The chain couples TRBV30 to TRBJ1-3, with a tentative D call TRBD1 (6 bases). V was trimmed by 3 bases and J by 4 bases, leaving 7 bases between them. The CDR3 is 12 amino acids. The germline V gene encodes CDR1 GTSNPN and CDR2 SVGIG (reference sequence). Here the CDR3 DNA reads TGTGCCTGGAGCGACAGGGGAAACACCATATATTTT. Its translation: CAWSDRGNTIYF. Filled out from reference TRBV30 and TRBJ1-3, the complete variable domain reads SQTIHQWPATLVQPVGSPLSLECTVEGTSNPNLYWYRQAAGRGLQLLFYSVGIGQISSEVPQNLSASRPQDRQFILSSKKLLLSDSGFYLCAWSDRGNTIYFGEGSWLTVV.

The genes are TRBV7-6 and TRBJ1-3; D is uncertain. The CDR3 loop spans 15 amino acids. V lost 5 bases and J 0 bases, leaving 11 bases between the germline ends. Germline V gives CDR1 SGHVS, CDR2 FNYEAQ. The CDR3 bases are TGTGCCAGCAGCCCCGGTAGCCCCTCTGGAAACACCATATATTTT. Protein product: CASSPGSPSGNTIYF.

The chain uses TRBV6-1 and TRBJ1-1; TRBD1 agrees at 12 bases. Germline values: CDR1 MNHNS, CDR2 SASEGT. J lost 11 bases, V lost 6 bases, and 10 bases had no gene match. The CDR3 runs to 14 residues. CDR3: CASSTGTGGMFAFF. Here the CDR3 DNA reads TGTGCCAGCAGCACCGGGACAGGGGGCATGTTTGCTTTCTTT.

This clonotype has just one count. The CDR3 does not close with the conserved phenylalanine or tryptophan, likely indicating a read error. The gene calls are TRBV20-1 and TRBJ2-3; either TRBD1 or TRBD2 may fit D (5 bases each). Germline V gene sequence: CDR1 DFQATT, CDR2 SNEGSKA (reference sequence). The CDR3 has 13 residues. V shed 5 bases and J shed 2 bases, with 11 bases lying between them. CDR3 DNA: TGCAGTGCTGATGGGGGTTTCACAGATACGCAGTATCTT. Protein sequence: CSADGGFTDTQYL.

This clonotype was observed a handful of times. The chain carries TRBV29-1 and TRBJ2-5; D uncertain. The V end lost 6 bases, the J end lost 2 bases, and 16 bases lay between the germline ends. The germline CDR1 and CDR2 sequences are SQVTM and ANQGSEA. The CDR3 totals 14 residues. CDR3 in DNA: TGCAGCGTCCCAATCGGGTCCAGTCAAGAGACCCAGTACTTC. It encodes CSVPIGSSQETQYF.

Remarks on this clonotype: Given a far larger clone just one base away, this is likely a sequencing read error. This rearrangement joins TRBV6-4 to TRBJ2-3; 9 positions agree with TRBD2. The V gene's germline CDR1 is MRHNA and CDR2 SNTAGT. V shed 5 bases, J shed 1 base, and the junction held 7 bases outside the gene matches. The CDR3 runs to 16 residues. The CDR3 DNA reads TGTGCCAGCAGTTACGAGCTAGCGGGGTGCACAGATACGCAGTATTTT. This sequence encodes CASSYELAGCTDTQYF.

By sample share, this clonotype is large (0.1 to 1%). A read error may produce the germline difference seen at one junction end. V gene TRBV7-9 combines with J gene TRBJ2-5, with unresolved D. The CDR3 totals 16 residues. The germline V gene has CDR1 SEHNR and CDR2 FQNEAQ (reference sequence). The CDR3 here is CASSLASDGPQETQYF. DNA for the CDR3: TGCGCCAGCAGCTTGGCGTCCGACGGACCCCAAGAGACCCAGTACTTC. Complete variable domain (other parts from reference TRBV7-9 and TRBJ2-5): DTGVSQNPRHKITKRGQNVTFRCDPISEHNRLYWYRQTLGQGPEFLTYFQNEAQLEKSRLLSDRFSAERPKGSFSTLEIQRTEQGDSAMYLCASSLASDGPQETQYFGPGTRLLVL.